This T cell receptor beta chain was sequenced in a study of T cells and Merkel cell carcinoma outcomes. Germline CDR1 is ENHRY and CDR2 is SYGVKD. The CDR3 has 12 amino acids. The V and J ends lost 7 bases and 6 bases respectively, with 13 bases between them. Assay used: immunoSEQ multiplex PCR; TCRdb lists only in-frame clones, some missing. The sample has around 1,700 clones; nearly 90% are singletons. The source of this sequence is a human donor with Merkel cell carcinoma. The chain recombines TRBV10-3 with TRBJ2-7; D ambiguous. Material: tumor tissue from Merkel cell carcinoma. This CDR3 reads CAINNLGGEQYF. CDR3 sequence (DNA): TGTGCCATCAACAACCTGGGTGGCGAGCAGTACTTC.